Below are 25 T cell receptor beta chains sequenced from a single sample in a study of breast tumors, draining lymph nodes, adjacent tissues. MiXCR, run by TCRdb on the multiplex PCR reads, gives a single entry per CDR3 protein. The data show approximately 150,000 distinct CDR3 sequences, with about 33% seen just once and around 3.5% held by the top ten. Breast cancer patients provided tissue from their axillary draining lymph nodes. The sequenced material came from axillary lymph node tissue. These receptors came from a female donor with breast cancer. Some clones in this sample may be carry-over from other donors' samples.

This clonotype came up many times. Given a much more abundant clone one base away, this may be a read error. The rearrangement joins TRBV3-1 to TRBJ2-7; possible D gene TRBD2, 6 bases. Germline V gene sequence: CDR1 LGHDT, CDR2 YNNKEL (reference sequence). The CDR3 is 15 amino acids. The CDR3 DNA sequence: TGTGCCAGCAGCCAGCTCTCTAGCGACTCCTACAAGCAGTACTTC. Protein: CASSQLSSDSYKQYF.

This clonotype was detected many times. The rearrangement links TRBV4-2 to TRBJ1-2; D remains unclear. In germline, CDR1 is LGHNA, CDR2 YNFKEQ. The CDR3 is made up of 17 amino acids. Trimming removed 0 bases from V and 4 bases from J, with 18 bases in between. CDR3 sequence reads: CASSQEMSGQRLYGYTF. For the CDR3, the DNA is TGTGCCAGCAGCCAAGAAATGTCCGGGCAGCGGCTCTATGGCTACACCTTC.

With respect to this clonotype: A clone one base away is much larger, so this may be a read error. This chain joins TRBV6-6 and TRBJ2-7; 10 bases fit TRBD2. In germline, CDR1 is MNHNY, CDR2 SVGAGI (reference sequence). The CDR3 sequence is 15 residues long. This CDR3 reads CASSHGLAGEYEQHF. The CDR3 nucleotides read TGTGCCAGCAGTCACGGCCTAGCGGGAGAATACGAGCAGCACTTC.

This clonotype was seen ten or more times. The rearrangement joins TRBV7-3 to TRBJ2-2, with 11 nucleotides matching TRBD1. V shed 5 bases, J shed 6 bases, and the junction held 8 bases outside the gene matches. The CDR3 length is 16 residues. CDR1 and CDR2 from the germline V gene are SGHTA and FQGTGA. In nucleotides, the CDR3 is TGTGCCAGCAGCATCGGACAGGGGGCAGGGGCCGGGGAGCTGTTTTTT. Protein product: CASSIGQGAGAGELFF.

Points on this clonotype: A much larger clone sits a single nucleotide away, making a read error possible. V usage is TRBV6-5 and J usage is TRBJ2-1; the D call may be TRBD1 or TRBD2 (5 bases each). Germline CDR1 MNHEY, CDR2 SVGAGI. CDR3 length: 16 residues. V shed 2 bases and J shed 7 bases, with 18 bases lying between them. The CDR3 sequence is CASSYRPVIGGNEQFF. DNA for the CDR3: TGTGCCAGCAGTTACAGACCTGTGATTGGGGGAAATGAGCAGTTCTTC.

This clonotype was seen repeatedly, ten times or more. The CDR3 DNA follows: TGTGCCAGCAGCTCGAGCGGAGCCTACAATGAGCAGTTCTTC. Encoded protein: CASSSSGAYNEQFF. The V gene is TRBV7-9, the J gene TRBJ2-1, with TRBD2 as a possible D gene (5 bases). This CDR3 has 14 residues. The germline V gene has CDR1 SEHNR and CDR2 FQNEAQ (reference sequence). V was cut by 4 bases and J by 2 bases, with 9 bases left in between. The full variable domain, rest sourced from reference TRBV7-9 and TRBJ2-1, is DTGVSQNPRHKITKRGQNVTFRCDPISEHNRLYWYRQTLGQGPEFLTYFQNEAQLEKSRLLSDRFSAERPKGSFSTLEIQRTEQGDSAMYLCASSSSGAYNEQFFGPGTRLTVL.

The V gene is TRBV4-1, the J gene TRBJ2-1, with no clear D. The germline CDR1 and CDR2 sequences are MGHRA and YSYEKL. The V and J ends lost 3 bases and 2 bases respectively, with 5 bases between them. The CDR3 runs 13 residues. The CDR3, as DNA: TGCGCCAGCAGCCAGGCGGCCTACAATGAGCAGTTCTTC. Translated: CASSQAAYNEQFF.

This rearrangement joins TRBV2 to TRBJ1-5, with 12 bases that match TRBD1. The germline gives CDR1 SNHLY, CDR2 FYNNEI. The CDR3 has 16 residues. After removal of 7 bases from V and 1 base from J, the junction contained 5 bases not matched to a gene. Here the CDR3 reads CASTGQGAVSNQPQHF. CDR3 DNA: TGTGCCAGCACGGGACAGGGGGCGGTGAGCAATCAGCCCCAGCATTTT.

This clonotype was seen at least ten times. The rearrangement joins TRBV27 to TRBJ1-2; 8 nucleotides match TRBD1. CDR1 MNHEY and CDR2 SMNVEV come from the germline V gene (reference sequence). The CDR3 consists of 15 residues. The ends lost 4 bases at V and 6 bases at J; junction bases unmatched: 10. CDR3 region: CASSSRGLMFDGYTF. CDR3 nucleotide sequence: TGTGCCAGCAGTTCCAGGGGGCTCATGTTTGATGGCTACACCTTC.

This clonotype has ten or more counts. The J gene is TRBJ2-7, the V gene TRBV18; a possible D gene is TRBD1 (6 bases). V dropped 0 bases and J dropped 4 bases, with 13 bases sitting between them. Germline V gene sequence: CDR1 KGHSH, CDR2 LQKENI. The CDR3 is 15 residues long. The DNA for the CDR3 is TGTGCCAGCTCACCACCCGCAGGGGCATTTTACGAGCAGTACTTC. As protein: CASSPPAGAFYEQYF.

Many counts were recorded for this clonotype. The rearrangement uses TRBV4-1 and TRBJ1-3; D is ambiguous. V lost 1 base to trimming and J lost 4 bases, with 8 bases between them. Germline V CDR1 and CDR2: MGHRA, YSYEKL. The CDR3 length is 14 residues. The CDR3 reads CASSQGVVGNTIYF. CDR3 DNA sequence: TGCGCCAGCAGCCAAGGTGTGGTCGGAAACACCATATATTTT.

This sequence joins TRBV6-6 and TRBJ2-7; TRBD2 matches 13 bases. This CDR3 spans 14 amino acids. Trimming took 5 bases from V and 5 from J; bases not matched to a gene: 3. The germline CDR1 and CDR2 sequences are MNHNY and SVGAGI (reference sequence). CDR3 region: CASSHGLAGDEQYF. The DNA of the CDR3 is TGTGCCAGCAGTCACGGACTAGCGGGGGACGAGCAGTACTTC.

This clonotype was counted many times. CDR3 bases: TGTGCCAGCAGCTCTAGCGGGGTTATAACCGGGGAGCTGTTTTTT. It specifies CASSSSGVITGELFF. This chain joins TRBV7-9 and TRBJ2-2, with 9 bases fitting TRBD2. The ends lost 4 bases at V and 5 bases at J; junction bases unmatched: 5. Germline-derived CDR1 and CDR2 are SEHNR and FQNEAQ (reference sequence). The CDR3 is 15 amino acids.

This clonotype was recorded many times. The chain uses TRBV4-1 and TRBJ1-2; D remains ambiguous. The CDR3 has 13 residues. Germline V CDR1 and CDR2: MGHRA, YSYEKL. V was shortened by 0 bases and J by 4 bases, with 6 bases between the two germline ends. Written as DNA, the CDR3 is TGCGCCAGCAGCCAAGAGAATCGCTATGGCTACACCTTC. The encoded protein is CASSQENRYGYTF.

The CDR3 sequence: CASSQEQGPHRDEKLFF. The CDR3 DNA sequence: TGCGCCAGCAGCCAAGAACAGGGCCCTCACCGTGATGAAAAACTGTTTTTT. This rearrangement joins TRBV4-3 to TRBJ1-4, with D perhaps TRBD1 (6 bases). V was pared by 0 bases and J by 6 bases, with 17 bases between. Germline loops: CDR1 LGHNA, CDR2 YSLEER. The CDR3 sequence is 17 residues long.

Worth noting for this clonotype: This may be a read error: a much more frequent sequence differs by one nucleotide. The chain is built from TRBV3-1 and TRBJ2-1; the D gene is possibly TRBD2 (5 bases). Germline CDR1 reads LGHDT; CDR2 reads YNNKEL (reference sequence). Trimming stripped 4 bases from V and 0 bases from J, with 13 bases between. The CDR3 totals 16 residues. The CDR3 here is CASSRKRRSSYNEQFF. The CDR3 DNA is TGTGCCAGCAGCCGCAAAAGGAGGAGCTCCTACAATGAGCAGTTCTTC.

In regard to this clonotype: A read error may be the cause here, since a much bigger clone is one base away. Here the CDR3 DNA reads TGTGCCAGCAGTAGAAACCGCGGGAATGAGCAGTTCTTC. Amino acids: CASSRNRGNEQFF. This chain uses TRBV28 with TRBJ2-1; tentative D call: TRBD2 (5 bases). The CDR3 totals 13 residues. Looked up from germline, CDR1 is MDHEN and CDR2 is SYDVKM. Deletions cut 5 bases from V and 7 bases from J, with 12 bases between.

Comments on this clonotype: This CDR3 is missing its conserved last phenylalanine or tryptophan, likely due to a read error. The V gene is TRBV19, the J gene TRBJ1-3; tentative D call: TRBD1 (5 bases). CDR3 size: 13 residues. Germline V CDR1 and CDR2: LNHDA, SQIVND (reference sequence). This CDR3 reads CGASVGDGNTIYS. The CDR3 region has the DNA TGCGGTGCTAGTGTGGGGGATGGAAACACCATATATTCT.

The gene calls are TRBV2 and TRBJ1-2; D is uncertain. The germline gives CDR1 SNHLY, CDR2 FYNNEI. The length of the CDR3 is 12 residues. V lost 4 bases, J lost 4 bases, and 7 bases lay in between. CDR3 region: CASSALTYGYTF. The CDR3 bases are TGTGCCAGCAGTGCGTTGACCTATGGCTACACCTTC.

Turning to this clonotype: The junction does not match germline at one end; this may be a read error. V gene TRBV18 combines with J gene TRBJ2-7, with 8 bases lining up with TRBD1. In germline, CDR1 is KGHSH, CDR2 LQKENI. The CDR3 is made up of 14 amino acids. The CDR3 sequence: CASSLVQGANERYF. DNA for the CDR3: TGTGCCAGCTCCCTGGTGCAGGGGGCGAACGAGCGGTACTTC.

This clonotype was detected ten times or more. The chain links TRBV18 to TRBJ1-4; D is unresolved. Germline-derived CDR1 and CDR2 are KGHSH and LQKENI. The CDR3 has 14 amino acids. V lost 3 bases to trimming and J lost 5 bases, with 10 bases between them. The CDR3: CASSPLSQNEKLFF. The DNA for the CDR3 is TGTGCCAGCTCACCGCTCTCCCAAAATGAAAAACTGTTTTTT.

In the case of this clonotype: A read error may account for a junction end that differs from germline. The chain employs TRBV7-2 and TRBJ2-1, with D hard to call. The germline V gene has CDR1 SGHTA and CDR2 FQGNSA. CDR3 length: 13 residues. The CDR3 reads CASSLVSYNEHFF. The CDR3 DNA sequence: TGCGCCAGCAGCTTGGTGTCCTACAATGAGCACTTCTTC.

This clonotype was counted at least ten times. The chain is built from TRBV7-6 and TRBJ1-6, with TRBD1 as a possible D gene (5 bases). Germline-derived CDR1 and CDR2 are SGHVS and FNYEAQ. V lost 5 bases to trimming and J lost 6 bases, with 14 bases between them. The CDR3 loop spans 15 amino acids. The CDR3 DNA reads TGTGCCAGCAGCCGGGGCCAGGGTAGTAATTCACCCCTCCACTTT. Its protein is CASSRGQGSNSPLHF. The whole variable domain, remainder taken from reference TRBV7-6 and TRBJ1-6, is GAGVSQSPRYKVTKRGQDVALRCDPISGHVSLYWYRQALGQGPEFLTYFNYEAQQDKSGLPNDRFSAERPEGSISTLTIQRTEQRDSAMYRCASSRGQGSNSPLHFGNGTRLTVT.

The chain employs TRBV12-5 and TRBJ1-2; unclear D gene. The CDR3 has 15 amino acids. The germline V gene has CDR1 LGHNT and CDR2 FRNRAP. The CDR3 protein is CASTNGWGRSYGYTF. CDR3 nucleotide sequence: TGTGCCAGCACAAACGGGTGGGGAAGGAGCTATGGCTACACCTTC.

This clonotype was observed many times. The V call is TRBV24-1, the J call TRBJ1-4; D not resolved. Germline V CDR1 and CDR2: KGHDR, SFDVKD. The CDR3 extends over 15 amino acids. The V gene lost 3 bases and the J gene lost 3 bases, with 10 bases spanning the gap. The CDR3 protein is CATSDVRDPNEKLFF. The CDR3 coding sequence is TGTGCCACCAGTGATGTCCGAGATCCTAATGAAAAACTGTTTTTT.